This T cell receptor beta chain was recovered during a study of cytomegalovirus exposure and HLA in healthy donors. Notes on the study in general: Later analysis revealed greater clonal expansion in HLA-associated TCR beta chains than in equally common others. Beyond CMV serostatus, there was no information to go on about immune exposure. The study recorded 160 or so TCR beta chains that were cytomegalovirus-associated.

PCR was performed using 60 Vbeta and 13 Jbeta primers. TCRdb's table, derived via immunoSEQ multiplex PCR, lists solely in-frame clones and lacks some. The repertoire holds under 150,000 clones, nearly 85% seen once, with roughly 1.2% in the top ten. Turning to this clone: Its specificity is not known.

Germline CDR1 reads SEHNR; CDR2 reads FQNEAQ (reference sequence). The CDR3 runs 17 residues. The V gene end was trimmed by 4 bases and the J gene end by 1 base; junction bases not matched to a gene: 7. These donors, healthy bone marrow donors, were studied. This TCR was sampled from a boy younger than 18 in good health and CMV-seronegative. The chain has TRBV7-9 and TRBJ1-4, with 9 bases matching TRBD1. The sample consisted of PBMCs. The CDR3 sequence: CASSSNRGLGTNEKLFF. CDR3 in DNA: TGTGCCAGCAGCTCCAACAGGGGGCTTGGAACTAATGAAAAACTGTTTTTT.